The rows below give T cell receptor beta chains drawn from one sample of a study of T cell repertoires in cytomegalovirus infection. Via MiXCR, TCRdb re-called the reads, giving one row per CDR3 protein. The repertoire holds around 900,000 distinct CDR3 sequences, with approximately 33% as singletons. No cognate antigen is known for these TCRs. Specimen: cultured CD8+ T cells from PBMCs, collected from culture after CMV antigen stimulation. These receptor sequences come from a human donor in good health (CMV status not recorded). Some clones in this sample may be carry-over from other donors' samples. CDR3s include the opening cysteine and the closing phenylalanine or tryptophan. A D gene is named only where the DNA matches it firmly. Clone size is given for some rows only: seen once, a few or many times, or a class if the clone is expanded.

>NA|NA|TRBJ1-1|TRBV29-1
TGCAGCGTTGAAGATCTGGGGACAAACACTGAAGCTTTCTTT
CSVEDLGTNTEAFF
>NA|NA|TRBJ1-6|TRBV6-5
TGTGCCAGCAGATTCAGGGACGGAGATTCACCCCTCCACTTT
CASRFRDGDSPLHF
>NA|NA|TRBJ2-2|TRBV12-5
TGTGCTAGTGGCTACACGGGGAGGGAGCTGTTTTTT
CASGYTGRELFF
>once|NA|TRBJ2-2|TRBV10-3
TGTGCCATCACCGACCCCTTATTATCGAACACCGGGGAGCTGTTTTTT
CAITDPLLSNTGELFF
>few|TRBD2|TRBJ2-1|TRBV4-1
TGCGCCAGCAGCCAAGGACGGGGGGGTGTGGATGAGCAGTTCTTC
CASSQGRGGVDEQFF
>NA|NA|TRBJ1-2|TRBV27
TGTGCCAGCAGTCCCCGGCCGATAGGTAGATATGGCTACACCTTC
CASSPRPIGRYGYTF
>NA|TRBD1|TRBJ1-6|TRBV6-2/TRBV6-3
TGTGCCAGCAGCGCCCCTCCCGGGACAGTCGACACTTCACCCCTCCACTTT
CASSAPPGTVDTSPLHF
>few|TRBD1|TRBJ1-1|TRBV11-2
TGTGCCAGCAGCCGACGATCTCGGGACAGGGGCACTGAAGCTTTCTTT
CASSRRSRDRGTEAFF
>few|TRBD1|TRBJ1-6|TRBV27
TGTGCCAGCAGTTCGGGACAGCATAATTCACCCCTCCACTTT
CASSSGQHNSPLHF
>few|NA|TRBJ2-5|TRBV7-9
TGTGCCAGCAGCTCGCCGGGATCAGAGACCCAGTACTTC
CASSSPGSETQYF
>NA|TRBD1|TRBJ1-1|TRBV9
TGTGCCAGCAGTGCAGGGCAGGGGGCGAGGTCAGACACTGAAGCTTTCTTT
CASSAGQGARSDTEAFF
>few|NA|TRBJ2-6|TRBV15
TGTGCCACCAGCAGAGATCCTAGTCGGCTACCATTCTCTGGGGCCAACGTCCTGACTTTC
CATSRDPSRLPFSGANVLTF
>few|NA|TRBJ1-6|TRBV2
TGTGCCAGCAGTGACAACAGGGCCTATAATTCACCCCTCCACTTT
CASSDNRAYNSPLHF
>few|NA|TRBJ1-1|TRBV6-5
TGTGCCAGCAGTTACTCGATGGGTGGCACTGAAGCTTTCTTT
CASSYSMGGTEAFF
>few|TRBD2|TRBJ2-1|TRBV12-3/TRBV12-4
TGTGCCAGCAGTTTATTGGCGGGGGGGTACTACAATGAGCAGTTCTTC
CASSLLAGGYYNEQFF
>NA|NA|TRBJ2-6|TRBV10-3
TGTGCCATCAGGAGCCGGGACGGAGCCTCTGGGGCCAACGTCCTGACTTTC
CAIRSRDGASGANVLTF
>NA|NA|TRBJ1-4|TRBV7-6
TGTGCCAGCAGTCAGACCGGTTTGGAACTGTTTTTT
CASSQTGLELFF
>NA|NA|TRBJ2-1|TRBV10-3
TGTGCCATCAGTAACGGGGGGCTCTCCAGCTCCTACAATGAGCAGTTCTTC
CAISNGGLSSSYNEQFF
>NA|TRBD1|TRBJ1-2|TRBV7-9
TGTGCCAGCAGCTTAGCGGCTATGGGACAGGATGGCTACACCTTC
CASSLAAMGQDGYTF
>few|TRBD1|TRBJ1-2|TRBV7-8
TGTGCCAGCAGCTTAGGAACCTGGGACAGGGGGCTAGCTAACTATGGCTACACCTTC
CASSLGTWDRGLANYGYTF
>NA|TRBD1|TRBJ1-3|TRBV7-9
TGTGCCAGCAGCCCTCCGGACAGGGAGACCTCTGGAAACACCATATATTTT
CASSPPDRETSGNTIYF
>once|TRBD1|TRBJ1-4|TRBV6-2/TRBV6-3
TGTGCCAGCAGACTCCGGGACAGGGGTGAAAAACTGTTTTTT
CASRLRDRGEKLFF
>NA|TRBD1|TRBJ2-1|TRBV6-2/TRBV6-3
TGTGCCAGCAGCGACCGGGACAGGGGGGACAATGAGCAGTTCTTC
CASSDRDRGDNEQFF
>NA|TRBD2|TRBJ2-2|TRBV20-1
TGCAGTGCTAGACCTCCTCTAGCGGGGGTGGCCGGGGAGCTGTTTTTT
CSARPPLAGVAGELFF
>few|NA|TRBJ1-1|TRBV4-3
TGCGCCAGCAGCCAAGATCTAGGGTTGGGAACAGAAGCTTTCTTT
CASSQDLGLGTEAFF
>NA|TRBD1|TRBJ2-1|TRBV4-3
TGCGCCAGCAGCCAAGGGACAGGGCCCAATGAGCAGTTCTTC
CASSQGTGPNEQFF
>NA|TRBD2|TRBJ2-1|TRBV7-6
TGTGCCAGCAGTCTATTCCTCGGGGGGGAACACGAGCAGTTCTTC
CASSLFLGGEHEQFF
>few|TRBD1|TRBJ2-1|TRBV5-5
TGTGCCAGCAGTTCGACAGGGACGAAGAACAATGAGCAGTTCTTC
CASSSTGTKNNEQFF
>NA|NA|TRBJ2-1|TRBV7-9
TGTGCCAGCAGCTTAGATGGGAACTCCTACAATGAGCAGTTCTTC
CASSLDGNSYNEQFF
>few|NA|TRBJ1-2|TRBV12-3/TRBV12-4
TGTGCCAGCACTCCCCCCGACAACTATGGCTACACCTTC
CASTPPDNYGYTF
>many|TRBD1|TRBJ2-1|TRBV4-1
TGCGCCAGCAACCCTAAATCCGGGACAGGGGTATACAATGAGCAGTTCTTC
CASNPKSGTGVYNEQFF
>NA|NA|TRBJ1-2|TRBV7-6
TGTGCCAGCAGCTTCCGGCCTCACTATGGCTACACCTTC
CASSFRPHYGYTF
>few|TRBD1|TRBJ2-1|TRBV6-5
TGTGCCAGCAGACCACGACAGGGAATTAACAATGAGCAGTTCTTC
CASRPRQGINNEQFF
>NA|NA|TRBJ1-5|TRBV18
TGTGCCAGCTCCCGGACTCAGGGGAAAAATCAGCCCCAGCATTTT
CASSRTQGKNQPQHF
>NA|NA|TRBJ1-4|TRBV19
TGTGCCAGTAGGGGACATCAAGAAAAACTGTTTTTT
CASRGHQEKLFF
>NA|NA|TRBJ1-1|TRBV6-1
TGTGCCAGCACCCCCCCCGGTGCGAGGGGCACTGAAGCTTTCTTT
CASTPPGARGTEAFF
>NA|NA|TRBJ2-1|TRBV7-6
TGTGCCAGCAGCTTAGTCTTGGATTCCTACAATGAGCAGTTCTTC
CASSLVLDSYNEQFF
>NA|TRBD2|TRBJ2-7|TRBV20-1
TGCAGTGCTTCCGTCCCGGGGGGCTCCTACGAGCAGTACTTC
CSASVPGGSYEQYF
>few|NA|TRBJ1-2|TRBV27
TGTGCCAGCAGTCCCCTTGAGGGACCCTATGGCTACACCTTC
CASSPLEGPYGYTF
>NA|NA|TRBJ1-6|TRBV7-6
TGTGCCAGCAGCTTACGGGCCCCCGACCCTGCTGTTCCTTATAATTCACCCCTCCACTTT
CASSLRAPDPAVPYNSPLHF
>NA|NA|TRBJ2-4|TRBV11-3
TGTGCCAGCGCCGGGTCCCGGGCTGCCAAAAACATTCAGTACTTC
CASAGSRAAKNIQYF
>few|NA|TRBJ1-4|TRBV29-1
TGCAGCGTTGAAGTACGGGAGGAAAAACTGTTTTTT
CSVEVREEKLFF
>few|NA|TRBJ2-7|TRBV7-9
TGTGCCAGCAGCTTAGGGACCCCTTACGAGCAGTACTTC
CASSLGTPYEQYF
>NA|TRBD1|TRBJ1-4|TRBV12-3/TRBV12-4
TGTGCCAGCAGTTTGCCGGACAGGGGAAGTGGTGAAAAACTGTTTTTT
CASSLPDRGSGEKLFF
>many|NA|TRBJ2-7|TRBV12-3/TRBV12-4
TGTGCCAGCAGTTTATCGACCGAGCAGTACTTC
CASSLSTEQYF
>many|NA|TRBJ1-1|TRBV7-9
TGTGCCAGCAGCTTAGTAGGGGACCGCGATATGAACACTGAAGCTTTCTTT
CASSLVGDRDMNTEAFF
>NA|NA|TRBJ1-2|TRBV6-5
TGTGCCAGCAGTTACGGAGGGTCTGGCTACACCTTC
CASSYGGSGYTF
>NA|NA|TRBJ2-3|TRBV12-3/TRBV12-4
TGTGCCAGCAGTTCCTCTTCCCTTGGAAGCACAGATACGCAGTATTTT
CASSSSSLGSTDTQYF
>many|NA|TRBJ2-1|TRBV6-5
TGTGCCAGCAGTTACTCGTCCGGGAATGAGCAGTTCTTC
CASSYSSGNEQFF
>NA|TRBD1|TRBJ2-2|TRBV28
TGTGCCAGCAGTTCAGGGGGCGAGTACGGGGAGCTGTTTTTT
CASSSGGEYGELFF
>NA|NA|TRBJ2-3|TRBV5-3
TGTGCCAGCAATAGTCCAGATACGCAGTATTTT
CASNSPDTQYF
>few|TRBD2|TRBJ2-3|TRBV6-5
TGTGCCAGCAGTAACGGACTAGCTAGCCCAGATACGCAGTATTTT
CASSNGLASPDTQYF
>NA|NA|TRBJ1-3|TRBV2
TGTGCCAGCCATTTTGAGCCAAGAGGAAACACCATATATTTT
CASHFEPRGNTIYF
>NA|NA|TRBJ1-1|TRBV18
TGTGCCAGCTCACCTCCGGGACATTTCACTGAAGCTTTCTTT
CASSPPGHFTEAFF
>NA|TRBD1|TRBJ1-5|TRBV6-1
TGTGCCAGCAGTGAAGCATGGGACAGGGGCGGTGCCCAGCCCCAGCATTTT
CASSEAWDRGGAQPQHF
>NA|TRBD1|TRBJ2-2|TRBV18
TGTGCCAGCTCACCTAACGGACAGGGGATATTCACCGGGGAGCTGTTTTTT
CASSPNGQGIFTGELFF
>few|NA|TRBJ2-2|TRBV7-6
TGTGCCAGCAGCATCGGGAAAAGCAGTTCCGGGGAGCTGTTTTTT
CASSIGKSSSGELFF
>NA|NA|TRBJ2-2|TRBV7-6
TGTGTCAGCAGCGTAGGACGAAATACCGGGGAGCTGTTTTTT
CVSSVGRNTGELFF
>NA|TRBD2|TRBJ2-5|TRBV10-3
TGTGCCATCAGTGAGTCGGGGAGGGTGGAGACCCAGTACTTC
CAISESGRVETQYF